This T cell receptor (beta chain) derives from a study of shared clonotypes between healthy human individuals. The CDR3 length is 16 residues. CDR1 and CDR2 from the germline V gene are SGHNT and YENEEA. V gave up 1 base and J gave up 5 bases; unmatched junction bases: 5. Libraries were prepared by immunoSEQ multiplex PCR; TCRdb keeps only in-frame clonotypes and omits some of them. The sample gives millions of clones, more than 90% of which show up once; roughly 0.14% is in the top ten. CD4+ cells were split into CD45RA+ naive and CD45RA-negative memory subsets. This chain connects TRBV11-3 to TRBJ2-3; 11 bases agree with TRBD2. Material: naive CD4+ T cells sorted from blood. Subset indicated: CD45RA+ positively selected. The origin of this receptor is a man younger than 35 in good health. The CDR3 DNA sequence: TGTGCCAGCAGCTTAGGGGCTAGCGGGGGGCGAGATACGCAGTATTTT. Residues: CASSLGASGGRDTQYF.